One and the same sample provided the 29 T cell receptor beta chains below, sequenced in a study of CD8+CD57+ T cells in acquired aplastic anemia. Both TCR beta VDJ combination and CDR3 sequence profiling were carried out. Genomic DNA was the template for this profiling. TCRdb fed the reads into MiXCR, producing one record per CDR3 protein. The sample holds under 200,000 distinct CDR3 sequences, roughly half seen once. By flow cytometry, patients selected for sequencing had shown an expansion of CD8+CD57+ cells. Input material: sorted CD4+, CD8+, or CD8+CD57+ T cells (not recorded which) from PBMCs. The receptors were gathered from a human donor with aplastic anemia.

The chain's CDR3 is CSALDRGSEETQYF. The CDR3 nucleotides read TGCAGTGCTCTGGACAGGGGGAGCGAAGAGACCCAGTACTTC. This chain joins TRBV20-1 and TRBJ2-5, with 10 positions matching TRBD1. The V segment lost 5 bases and the J segment 3 bases; nucleotides outside the gene matches: 6. The CDR3 covers 14 residues. CDR1 is DFQATT, CDR2 SNEGSKA, per germline (reference sequence).

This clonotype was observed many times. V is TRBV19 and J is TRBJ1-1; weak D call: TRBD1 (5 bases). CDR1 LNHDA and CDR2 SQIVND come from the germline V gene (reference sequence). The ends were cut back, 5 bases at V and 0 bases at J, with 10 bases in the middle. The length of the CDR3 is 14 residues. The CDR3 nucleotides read TGTGCCAGTAGTCTAGGGGTTATGAACACTGAAGCTTTCTTT. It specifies CASSLGVMNTEAFF.

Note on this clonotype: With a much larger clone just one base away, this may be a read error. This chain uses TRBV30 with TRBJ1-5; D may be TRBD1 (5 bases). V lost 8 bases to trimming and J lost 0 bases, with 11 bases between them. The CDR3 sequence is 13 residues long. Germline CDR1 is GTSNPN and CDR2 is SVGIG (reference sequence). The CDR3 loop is CARAGGSNQPQHF. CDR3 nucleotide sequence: TGTGCCAGGGCCGGGGGTAGCAATCAGCCCCAGCATTTT.

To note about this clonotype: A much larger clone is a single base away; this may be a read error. As DNA, the CDR3 is TGTGCCAGCAGTAAGGCCTCGGGACAACGGTTCTTC. It is translated as CASSKASGQRFF. The gene calls are TRBV5-5 and TRBJ2-1; D may be TRBD1 (6 bases). Germline CDR1 reads SGHKS; CDR2 reads YYEKEE (reference sequence). There are 12 residues in the CDR3. Trimming took 5 bases from V and 15 from J, leaving 18 bases between them.

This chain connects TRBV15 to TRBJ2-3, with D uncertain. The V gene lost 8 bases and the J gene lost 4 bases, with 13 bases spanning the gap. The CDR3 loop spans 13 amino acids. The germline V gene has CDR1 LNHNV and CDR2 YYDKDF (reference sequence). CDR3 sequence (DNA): TGTGCCACCGTTGATGGCGGCGCAGATACGCAGTATTTT. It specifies CATVDGGADTQYF.

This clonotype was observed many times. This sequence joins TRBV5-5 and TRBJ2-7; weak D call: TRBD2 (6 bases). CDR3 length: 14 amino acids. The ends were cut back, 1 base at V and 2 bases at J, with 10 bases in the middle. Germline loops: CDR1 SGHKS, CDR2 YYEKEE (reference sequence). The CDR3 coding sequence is TGTGCCAGCAGCTTGCAGCGGGTTCCCTACGAGCAGTACTTC. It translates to CASSLQRVPYEQYF.

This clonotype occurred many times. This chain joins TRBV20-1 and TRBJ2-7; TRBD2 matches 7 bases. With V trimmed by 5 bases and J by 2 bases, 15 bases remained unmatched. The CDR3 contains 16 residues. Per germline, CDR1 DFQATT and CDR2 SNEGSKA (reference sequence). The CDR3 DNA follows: TGCAGTGCTTCCCCCGTAGCCAGCGGGAAACCCTACGAGCAGTACTTC. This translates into CSASPVASGKPYEQYF.

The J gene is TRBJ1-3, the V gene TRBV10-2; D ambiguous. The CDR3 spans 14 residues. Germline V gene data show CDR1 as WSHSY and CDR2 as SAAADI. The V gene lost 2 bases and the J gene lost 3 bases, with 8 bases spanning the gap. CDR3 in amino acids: CASSEMADGNTIYF. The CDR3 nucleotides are TGCGCCAGCAGTGAGATGGCGGATGGAAACACCATATATTTT.

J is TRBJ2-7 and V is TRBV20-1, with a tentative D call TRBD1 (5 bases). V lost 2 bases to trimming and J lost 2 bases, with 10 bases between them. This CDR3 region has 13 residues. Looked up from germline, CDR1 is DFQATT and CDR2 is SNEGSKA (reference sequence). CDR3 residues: CSARPRQTYEQYF. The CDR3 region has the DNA TGCAGTGCTAGACCGCGACAGACCTACGAGCAGTACTTC.

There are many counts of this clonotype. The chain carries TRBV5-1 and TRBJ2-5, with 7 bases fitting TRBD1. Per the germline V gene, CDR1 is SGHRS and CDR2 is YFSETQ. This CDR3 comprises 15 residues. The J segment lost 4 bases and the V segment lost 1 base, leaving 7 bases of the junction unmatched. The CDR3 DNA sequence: TGCGCCAGCAGCTTGTCCCCGACAGGGACAGAGACCCAGTACTTC. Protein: CASSLSPTGTETQYF.

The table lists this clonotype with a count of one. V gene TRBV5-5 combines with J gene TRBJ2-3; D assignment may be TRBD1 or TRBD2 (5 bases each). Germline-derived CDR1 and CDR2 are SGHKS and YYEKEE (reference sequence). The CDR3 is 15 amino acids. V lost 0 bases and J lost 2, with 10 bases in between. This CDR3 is CASSLGWGSTDTQYF. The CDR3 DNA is TGTGCCAGCAGCTTGGGGTGGGGGTCCACAGATACGCAGTATTTT.

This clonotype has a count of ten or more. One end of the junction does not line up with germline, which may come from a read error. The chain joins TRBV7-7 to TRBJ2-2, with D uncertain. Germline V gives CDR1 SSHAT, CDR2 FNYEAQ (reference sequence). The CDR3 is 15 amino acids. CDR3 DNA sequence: TGTGCTAGCAGCTTAATAACTCCCCACACCGGGGAGCTGTTTTTT. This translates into CASSLITPHTGELFF.

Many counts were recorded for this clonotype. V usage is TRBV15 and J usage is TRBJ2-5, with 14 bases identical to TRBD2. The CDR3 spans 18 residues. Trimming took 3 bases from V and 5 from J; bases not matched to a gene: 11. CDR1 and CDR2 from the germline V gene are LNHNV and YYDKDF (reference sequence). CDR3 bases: TGTGCCACCAGCAGGGGTGGGACTAGCGGGGGTCTTTGGGAGACCCAGTACTTC. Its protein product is CATSRGGTSGGLWETQYF.

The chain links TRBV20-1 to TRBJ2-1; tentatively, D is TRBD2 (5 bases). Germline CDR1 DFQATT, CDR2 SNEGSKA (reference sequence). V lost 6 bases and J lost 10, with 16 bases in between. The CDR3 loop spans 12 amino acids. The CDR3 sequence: CSAPTRANEQFF. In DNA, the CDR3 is TGCAGTGCCCCCACGAGGGCTAACGAGCAGTTCTTC.

DNA of the CDR3: TGTGCCATCAGTGATATCTCAGATACGCAGTATTTT. It yields the protein CAISDISDTQYF. The gene calls are TRBV10-3 and TRBJ2-3; unclear D gene. V lost 3 bases, J lost 4 bases, and 5 bases lay in between. Germline V gene lookup returns CDR1 ENHRY and CDR2 SYGVKD. There are 12 residues in the CDR3.

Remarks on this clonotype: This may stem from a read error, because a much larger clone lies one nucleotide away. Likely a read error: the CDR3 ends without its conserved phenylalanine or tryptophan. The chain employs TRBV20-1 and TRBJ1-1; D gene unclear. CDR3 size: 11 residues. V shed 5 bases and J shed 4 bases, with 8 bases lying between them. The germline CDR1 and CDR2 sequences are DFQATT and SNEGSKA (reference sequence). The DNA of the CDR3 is TGCAGTGCTGGACCGAGCACTGAAGCTTTCCTT. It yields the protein CSAGPSTEAFL.

Here the CDR3 reads CATMAGSASTDTQYF. In nucleotides, the CDR3 is TGTGCCACCATGGCTGGCAGTGCTAGCACAGATACGCAGTATTTT. The gene calls are TRBV24-1 and TRBJ2-3; D unresolved. Deletions cut 8 bases from V and 0 bases from J, with 14 bases between. There are 15 residues in the CDR3. CDR1 is KGHDR, CDR2 SFDVKD, per germline.

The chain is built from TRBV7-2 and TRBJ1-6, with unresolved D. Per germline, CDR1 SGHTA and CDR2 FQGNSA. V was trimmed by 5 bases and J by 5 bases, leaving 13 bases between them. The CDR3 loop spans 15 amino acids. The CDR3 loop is CASSPLGSNNSPLHF. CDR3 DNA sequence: TGTGCCAGCAGCCCTCTTGGCAGTAATAATTCACCCCTCCACTTT. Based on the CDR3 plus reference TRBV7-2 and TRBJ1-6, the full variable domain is GAGVSQSPSNKVTEKGKDVELRCDPISGHTALYWYRQSLGQGLEFLIYFQGNSAPDKSGLPSDRFSAERTGGSVSTLTIQRTQQEDSAVYLCASSPLGSNNSPLHFGNGTRLTVT.

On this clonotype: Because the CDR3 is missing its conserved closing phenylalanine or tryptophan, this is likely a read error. The CDR3, as DNA: TGTGCCATCAGCGCTGGGACTAGCGCATCCTACGAGCAGTACCTC. Encoded protein: CAISAGTSASYEQYL. The V call is TRBV10-3, the J call TRBJ2-7; 10 nucleotides agree with TRBD2. This CDR3 is built from 15 residues. The germline V gene has CDR1 ENHRY and CDR2 SYGVKD. V was clipped by 6 bases and J by 1 base; unmatched bases: 6.

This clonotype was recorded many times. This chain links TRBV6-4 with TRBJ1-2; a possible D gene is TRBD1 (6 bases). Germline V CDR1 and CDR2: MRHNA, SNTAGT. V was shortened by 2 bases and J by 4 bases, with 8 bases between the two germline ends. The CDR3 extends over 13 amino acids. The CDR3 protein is CASSDGGLYGYTF. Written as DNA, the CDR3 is TGTGCCAGCAGTGACGGGGGGCTCTATGGCTACACCTTC.

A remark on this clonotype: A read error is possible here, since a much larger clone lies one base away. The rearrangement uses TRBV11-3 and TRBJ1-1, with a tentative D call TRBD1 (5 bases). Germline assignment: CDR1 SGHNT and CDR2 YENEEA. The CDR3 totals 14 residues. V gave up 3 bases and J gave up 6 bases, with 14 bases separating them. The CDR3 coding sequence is TGTGCCAGCAGCTTCGGACTGAGGGACGCTGAAGCTTTCTTT. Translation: CASSFGLRDAEAFF.

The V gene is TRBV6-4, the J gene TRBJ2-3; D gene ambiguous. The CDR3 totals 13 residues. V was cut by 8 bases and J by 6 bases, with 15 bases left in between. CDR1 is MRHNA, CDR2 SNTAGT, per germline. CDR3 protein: CASYKGGMDTQYF. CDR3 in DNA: TGTGCCAGCTATAAGGGTGGGATGGATACGCAGTATTTT.

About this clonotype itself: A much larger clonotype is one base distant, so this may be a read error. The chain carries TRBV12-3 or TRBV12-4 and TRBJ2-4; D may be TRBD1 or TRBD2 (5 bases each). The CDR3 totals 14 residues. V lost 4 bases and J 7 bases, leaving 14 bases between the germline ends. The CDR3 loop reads CASSCGQGRNIQYF. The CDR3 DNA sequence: TGTGCCAGCAGTTGCGGGCAGGGTAGGAACATTCAGTACTTC.

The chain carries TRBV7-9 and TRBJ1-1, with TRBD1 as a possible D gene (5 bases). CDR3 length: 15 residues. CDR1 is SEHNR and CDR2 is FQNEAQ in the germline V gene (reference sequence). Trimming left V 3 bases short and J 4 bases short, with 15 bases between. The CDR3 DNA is TGTGCCAGCAGCTTCCCCAAGGGGAGGGCCACTGAAGCTTTCTTT. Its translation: CASSFPKGRATEAFF.

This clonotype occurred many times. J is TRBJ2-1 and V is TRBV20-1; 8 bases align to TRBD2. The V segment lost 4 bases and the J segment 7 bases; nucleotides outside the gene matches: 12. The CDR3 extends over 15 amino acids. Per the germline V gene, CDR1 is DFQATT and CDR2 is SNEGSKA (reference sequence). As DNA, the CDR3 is TGCAGTGCTACCTCCGGGACTAGGCCATCTAATGAGCAGTTCTTC. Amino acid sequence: CSATSGTRPSNEQFF.

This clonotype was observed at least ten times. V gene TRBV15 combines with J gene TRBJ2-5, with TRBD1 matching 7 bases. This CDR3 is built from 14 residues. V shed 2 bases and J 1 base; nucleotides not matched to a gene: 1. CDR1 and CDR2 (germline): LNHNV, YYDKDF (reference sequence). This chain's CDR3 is CATSRRTGQETQYF. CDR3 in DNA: TGTGCCACCAGCAGACGGACAGGCCAAGAGACCCAGTACTTC.

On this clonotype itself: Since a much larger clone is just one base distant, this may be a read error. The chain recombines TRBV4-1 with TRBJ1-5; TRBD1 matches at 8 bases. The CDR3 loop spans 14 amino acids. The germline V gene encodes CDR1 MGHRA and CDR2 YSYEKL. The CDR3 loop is CASSHAGGNQPQRF. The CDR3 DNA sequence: TGCGCCAGCAGCCACGCAGGGGGCAATCAGCCCCAGCGTTTT.

CDR3 protein: CSVGQGNSNQPQHF. CDR3 DNA: TGCAGCGTTGGACAGGGCAATAGCAATCAGCCCCAGCATTTT. V is TRBV29-1 and J is TRBJ1-5, with 7 bases fitting TRBD1. CDR1 is SQVTM, CDR2 ANQGSEA, per germline. The CDR3 spans 14 residues. V shed 4 bases and J 0 bases; nucleotides not matched to a gene: 3.

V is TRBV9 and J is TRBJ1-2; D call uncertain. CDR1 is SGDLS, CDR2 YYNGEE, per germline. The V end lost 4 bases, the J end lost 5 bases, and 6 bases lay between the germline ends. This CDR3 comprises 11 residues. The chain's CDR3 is CASSTLYGYTF. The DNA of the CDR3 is TGTGCCAGCAGCACTTTGTATGGCTACACCTTC.